This T cell receptor beta chain was observed in a study of shared clonotypes between healthy human individuals. The method was immunoSEQ multiplex PCR; TCRdb's version includes in-frame clones alone and lacks a portion of them. The table shows about 2.4 million clones, with 93% occurring only once. The study, taken as a whole, reports: Only blood samples were collected, and tissue repertoires likely differ.

Concerning this clone: Its antigen is currently unknown.

In the CD4+ fraction, cells were divided into CD45RA+ naive and CD45RA-negative memory subsets. The TCR was taken from a man aged 18 to 29 in good health. Some clones in this sample may be carry-over from other donors' samples. Source material: naive CD4+ T cells from PBMCs. As to subset: CD45RA+ positively selected.

This CDR3 reads CASIGGGASGNTIYF. The CDR3 nucleotides read TGTGCCAGCATTGGCGGGGGCGCTTCTGGAAACACCATATATTTT. The rearrangement joins TRBV2 to TRBJ1-3; D is perhaps TRBD1 (6 bases). This CDR3 has 15 residues. The germline CDR1 and CDR2 sequences are SNHLY and FYNNEI. V was cut by 7 bases and J by 1 base, with 14 bases left in between.